The 17 T cell receptor beta chains presented below share a single source sample, sequenced in a study of T cells after yellow fever vaccination. MiXCR, run by TCRdb on the 5' RACE reads, gives a single entry per CDR3 protein. Of almost 600,000 distinct CDR3 sequences in the sample, less than 15% were seen once. Specimen: PBMCs, collected on the day of the yellow fever booster vaccination. These receptors were obtained from a man aged 25-45 years who received the YFV17D yellow fever vaccine.

This clonotype has more than one count but fewer than ten. The chain is built from TRBV20-1 and TRBJ2-1, with 14 bases identical to TRBD2. The junction had 5 bases not matched to a gene; V was cut back by 4 bases and J by 0 bases. This CDR3 spans 17 amino acids. Germline V gene sequence: CDR1 DFQATT, CDR2 SNEGSKA (reference sequence). The DNA for the CDR3 is TGCAGTGCTATGACTAGCGGGAGGGCTGGCTCCTACAATGAGCAGTTCTTC. Encoded protein: CSAMTSGRAGSYNEQFF.

This clonotype was recorded a few times. The rearrangement links TRBV7-8 to TRBJ1-2, with 9 nucleotides matching TRBD1. CDR3 size: 14 residues. Per the germline V gene, CDR1 is SGHVS and CDR2 is FQNEAQ. Trimming removed 5 bases from V and 10 bases from J; junction bases left unmatched: 11. DNA for the CDR3: TGTGCCAGCAGCAGAGGGACAGGGTCAACTGACTACACCTTC. This encodes CASSRGTGSTDYTF.

This chain links TRBV20-1 with TRBJ2-1, with D perhaps TRBD1 or TRBD2 (5 bases each). CDR1 is DFQATT and CDR2 is SNEGSKA in the germline V gene (reference sequence). This CDR3 comprises 19 residues. The V and J ends lost 5 bases and 0 bases respectively, with 26 bases between them. The DNA for the CDR3 is TGCAGTGCTCGGATCCTCGGGACGGAGGTTAAAGGCTCCTACAATGAGCAGTTCTTC. This gives the protein CSARILGTEVKGSYNEQFF.

This chain joins TRBV27 and TRBJ1-5; D remains ambiguous. This CDR3 has 14 residues. The germline V gene encodes CDR1 MNHEY and CDR2 SMNVEV (reference sequence). V gave up 5 bases and J gave up 4 bases, with 12 bases separating them. The CDR3 DNA follows: TGTGCCAGCAGTCCCGGACGGTTTAATCAGCCCCAGCATTTT. This encodes CASSPGRFNQPQHF.

The rearrangement joins TRBV20-1 to TRBJ2-5, with D possibly being TRBD1 (6 bases). The CDR3 extends over 12 amino acids. CDR1 is DFQATT, CDR2 SNEGSKA, per germline (reference sequence). Trimming left V 6 bases short and J 5 bases short, with 13 bases between. The CDR3 nucleotides read TGCAGTGCGGTGGGGGCGGAGGAGACCCAGTACTTC. This encodes CSAVGAEETQYF.

This clonotype came up a few times. The rearrangement uses TRBV12-3 or TRBV12-4 and TRBJ2-3; 12 bases are a match to TRBD2. This CDR3 comprises 15 residues. V shed 4 bases, J shed 4 bases, and the junction held 3 bases outside the gene matches. CDR3: CASSSSGRASDTQYF. The CDR3 DNA follows: TGTGCCAGCAGTTCTAGCGGGAGGGCCTCAGATACGCAGTATTTT.

V and J are TRBV5-1 and TRBJ2-5; D may be TRBD1 or TRBD2 (5 bases each). CDR1 and CDR2 (germline): SGHRS, YFSETQ. CDR3 length: 15 amino acids. Trimming cost V 4 bases and J 0 bases, with 13 bases left between them. The CDR3 DNA follows: TGCGCCAGCAGCCTCTCCGGGGCGTACCAAGAGACCCAGTACTTC. It encodes CASSLSGAYQETQYF.

There are a few counts of this clonotype. The chain joins TRBV5-5 to TRBJ1-4; D may be TRBD1 (5 bases). The CDR3 consists of 14 residues. Germline V gene lookup returns CDR1 SGHKS and CDR2 YYEKEE (reference sequence). V gave up 4 bases and J gave up 8 bases, with 15 bases separating them. CDR3 loop: CASSIGAPGEKLFF. As DNA, the CDR3 is TGTGCCAGCAGCATCGGGGCGCCCGGGGAAAAACTGTTTTTT.

This clonotype was detected only a few times. The J gene is TRBJ1-1, the V gene TRBV7-9; TRBD1 might be the D (5 bases). The CDR3 covers 14 residues. Germline CDR1 reads SEHNR; CDR2 reads FQNEAQ (reference sequence). V gave up 5 bases and J gave up 0 bases, with 10 bases separating them. The DNA for the CDR3 is TGTGCCAGCAGCAAAGGGGTGTTGAACACTGAAGCTTTCTTT. It is translated as CASSKGVLNTEAFF.

This clonotype came up a few times. The chain links TRBV7-8 to TRBJ2-1, with D unclear. Germline CDR1 and CDR2: SGHVS and FQNEAQ. V lost 3 bases and J 5 bases, leaving 17 bases between the germline ends. This CDR3 comprises 16 residues. The chain's CDR3 is CASSFQSPRINNEQFF. CDR3 in DNA: TGTGCCAGCAGCTTCCAGAGCCCGCGGATCAACAATGAGCAGTTCTTC.

This clonotype was seen a handful of times. The chain carries TRBV20-1 and TRBJ1-5; weak D call: TRBD1 (6 bases). In germline, CDR1 is DFQATT, CDR2 SNEGSKA (reference sequence). Deletions cut 3 bases from V and 4 bases from J, with 16 bases between. There are 15 residues in the CDR3. Here the CDR3 DNA reads TGCAGTGCTAGGGCCCGCAGGGGAGGAAATCAGCCCCAGCATTTT. It is translated as CSARARRGGNQPQHF.

The chain uses TRBV7-9 and TRBJ1-4; D gene uncertain. Trimming took off 4 bases at V and 2 bases at J, with 14 bases between the two ends. CDR1 is SEHNR, CDR2 FQNEAQ, per germline (reference sequence). The CDR3 is made up of 16 amino acids. The CDR3 sequence is CASSSDGGLTNEKLFF. The CDR3 DNA sequence: TGTGCCAGCAGCTCCGACGGCGGCCTGACTAATGAAAAACTGTTTTTT.

The J gene is TRBJ2-2, the V gene TRBV29-1; tentative D call: TRBD1 (6 bases). CDR3 size: 12 residues. CDR1 and CDR2 from the germline V gene are SQVTM and ANQGSEA. V gave up 4 bases and J gave up 6 bases, with 9 bases separating them. The chain's CDR3 is CSVGDRPGELFF. CDR3 DNA: TGCAGCGTTGGTGACAGGCCCGGGGAGCTGTTTTTT.

In this sample, this clonotype turned up a few times. This chain joins TRBV15 and TRBJ1-2; 10 nucleotides match TRBD1. After removal of 3 bases from V and 10 bases from J, the junction contained 8 bases not matched to a gene. The CDR3 is made up of 14 amino acids. Germline loops: CDR1 LNHNV, CDR2 YYDKDF (reference sequence). The CDR3 sequence: CATSRSGQGSDYTF. The CDR3 region has the DNA TGTGCCACCAGCAGGTCGGGACAGGGGAGTGACTACACCTTC.

This clonotype was seen more than once but under ten times. This sequence joins TRBV25-1 and TRBJ2-1; D is ambiguous. Germline values: CDR1 MGHDK, CDR2 SYGVNS. CDR3 length equals 11 residues. V lost 6 bases and J 9 bases, leaving 9 bases between the germline ends. The CDR3 DNA is TGTGCCAGCAGCAAGGGCTTTGAGCAGTTCTTC. It is translated as CASSKGFEQFF.

On this clonotype: An end of the junction does not agree with germline; a read error may underlie this. This rearrangement joins TRBV7-2 to TRBJ2-7; the match to TRBD2 covers 9 bases. Germline V gives CDR1 SGHTA, CDR2 FQGNSA. The CDR3 length is 14 residues. CDR3 in DNA: TGTGCCAGCAGCGTAGCGGGAGACCCCTACGAGCAGTACTTC. Translated: CASSVAGDPYEQYF.

The chain couples TRBV6-5 to TRBJ2-7; 8 bases align to TRBD2. The CDR3 loop spans 15 amino acids. The germline V gene encodes CDR1 MNHEY and CDR2 SVGAGI. The V and J ends lost 1 base and 4 bases, in that order; junction bases with no gene match: 6. DNA of the CDR3: TGTGCCAGCAGTTACTACACTAGCGGAGCTTACGAGCAGTACTTC. This codes for CASSYYTSGAYEQYF.